Listed below are T cell receptor beta chains from one sample, sequenced in a study of blood T cell repertoires in COVID-19. Profiled with immunoSEQ multiplex PCR; TCRdb holds only in-frame clones, not every one. The sample lists fewer than 400,000 clones, around 84% occurring once. Material for sequencing was peripheral blood. The receptors were gathered from a woman aged 18-30 years with acute or convalescent COVID-19. The CDR3 runs from the conserved cysteine through the conserved F or W. The size field is filled for only some rows; it gives once, few, many or a size class.

NA	TRBV18	TRBJ2-7	CASSPSQGIDEQYF
NA	TRBV5-1	TRBJ1-2	CASSLGQGEYGYTF
NA	TRBV7-2	TRBJ2-2	CASSLISGAVTGELFF
NA	TRBV7-9	TRBJ1-1	CASSSGEPATFF
NA	TRBV6-2/TRBV6-3	TRBJ2-7	CASSYLTPDRTTYEQYF
once	TRBV6-1	TRBJ1-2	CASSENRDRGLSGYTF
few	TRBV5-1	TRBJ2-5	CASTRDSPQETQYF
NA	TRBV5-8	TRBJ2-3	CASSGRPGLAADTQYF
NA	TRBV5-1	TRBJ2-7	CASSFATSDTSYEQYF
NA	TRBV5-1	TRBJ2-7	CASSFQGNSYEQYF
NA	TRBV19	TRBJ2-7	CASSLWTGTPYEQYF
NA	TRBV9	TRBJ2-6	CASSAGHSGANVLTF
NA	TRBV6-4	TRBJ1-2	CASSDPLTRPPSFYGYTF
NA	TRBV11-2	TRBJ2-7	CASSLAAGEGGSTYEQYF
NA	TRBV10-3	TRBJ2-2	CAISGTGGTGELFF
NA	TRBV6-1	TRBJ2-1	CASSENPQDNEQFF
NA	TRBV6-6	TRBJ1-2	CASSWGTGDHTYGYTF
NA	TRBV10-1	TRBJ2-3	CASSPGGVVDTQYF
once	TRBV6-5	TRBJ2-7	CASKGQGDYEQYF
NA	TRBV5-1	TRBJ1-1	CASSLVQDTEAFF
NA	TRBV19	TRBJ1-1	CASSIGPTGSEAFF
NA	TRBV24-1	TRBJ2-3	CATSASTDTQYF
once	TRBV5-1	TRBJ1-1	CASTRQGGSTEAFF
NA	TRBV12-3/TRBV12-4	TRBJ1-1	CASSLRVYTEAFF
NA	TRBV19	TRBJ2-3	CASSTRQGAMDTQYF
NA	TRBV7-3	TRBJ1-1	CASSLMQGGNTEAFF
NA	TRBV7-2	TRBJ2-5	CASSPGWSQETQYF
NA	TRBV13	TRBJ2-2	CASTPRDTGELFF
NA	TRBV3-1/TRBV3-2	TRBJ1-6	CASSQGSGAGNSPLHF
NA	TRBV19	TRBJ1-5	CASSSAGARNNQPQHF
NA	TRBV6-5	TRBJ2-7	CASSISDRVEQYF
NA	TRBV28	TRBJ1-2	CASSLRRGANYGYTF
NA	TRBV19	TRBJ1-6	CASRDPGQWDSPLHF
NA	TRBV6-2/TRBV6-3	TRBJ2-2	CASSPHGIAGGRTGELFF
NA	TRBV11-3	TRBJ2-3	CASSFAGGNTQYF
NA	TRBV11-2	TRBJ2-1	CASSFDRSGGPSNEQFF
NA	TRBV29-1	TRBJ2-7	CSVAQGSAYEQYF
NA	TRBV19	TRBJ1-2	CASSIVLTNYGYTF
NA	TRBV7-3	TRBJ1-1	CASSSNRDTEAFF
NA	TRBV27	TRBJ1-6	CASSLYFDSPLHF